Detailed here is one T cell receptor (beta chain). This clonotype was counted between two and nine times. Its antigen remains undetermined. No clone much larger than this one lies a single base away; base qualities are absent. These data belong to a study of post-analysis software for immune sequencing data (dated by TCRdb to the mid-2010s). For the wider study: Relapsing-remitting, secondary progressive and progressive-relapsing multiple sclerosis were recorded as disease courses, and subtype annotation was lacking for some patients. The patient repertoires were set against roughly eleven previously published healthy control repertoires from donors whose ages ranged from roughly 6 to 27 years. A subset of samples was prepared in parallel using single-end sample barcoding, then pooled and co-amplified after Illumina adapter ligation.

To demonstrate the VDJtools post-analysis software, TCR beta repertoires were profiled from the peripheral blood of 13 young patients with multiple sclerosis. The multiple sclerosis patients were children and adolescents between roughly 6 and 16 years of age. What the authors observed across the whole study: Direct clustering with F measure showed strong co-clustering of samples prepared in the same batch, prompting a batch-effect correction. The multiple sclerosis patient group was slightly younger than the control group. Patients showed significantly higher frequencies than controls for a handful of TRBV segments, among them TRBV5-6, TRBV5-1 and TRBV20-1. Significantly lower normalized Chao1 diversity was found in multiple sclerosis patients than in controls, suggesting substantial peripheral T-cell clonal expansion.

The library came from PCR. Sequencing relied on an Illumina HiSeq 2500. Unique molecular identifiers were incorporated into TCR beta cDNA libraries to reduce PCR and sequencing biases. Per 1 to 10 million input T cells, approximately 500,000 cDNA molecules were obtained, such that each molecule approximated one T cell. The same protocol used for the earlier healthy control dataset was applied to prepare and sequence the patient libraries. Samples belonging to the same batch were prepared together, multiplexed and sequenced on a shared HiSeq lane. As for the authors' bioinformatics: MIGEC was used to process the raw barcoded reads, and molecular identifier groups with only a single read were discarded before consensus assembly and CDR3 extraction. VDJtools was used for post-analysis of the clonotype tables, with diversity normalized by down-sampling every dataset to the smallest sample size. Repertoire overlap clustering matched CDR3 amino acid but not nucleotide sequences to correct batch-related cross-sample contamination. The raw public data were reprocessed by TCRdb itself: fastp quality trimming at Q25, MiXCR clonotype calling, in-frame beta chains only. One record per CDR3 amino acid sequence lists the most common genes and DNA. The V and J calls reflect TCRdb's pipeline rather than the authors' work. Within this sample are about 820,000 distinct CDR3 sequences, with under 70% of them counted one time only. 4.6% of the sample is in the top ten clones.

CDR1 and CDR2 were assigned from the germline V gene as SGHRS and YFSETQ. The CDR3 has 12 amino acids, counting the end cysteine and phenylalanine. Solely the CDR3 DNA is kept, with 36 bases framed from the first base. V is clipped by 2 bases and J by 5 bases, and the sequence between their germline boundaries is 8 bases long. This TCR was recovered from a girl aged 10-17 years with multiple sclerosis. Here the chain combines TRBV5-1 and TRBJ2-7; a confident D gene designation cannot be given. The sample taken for sequencing was blood. The CDR3 loop reads CASSFQADEQYF. The DNA reads TGCGCCAGCAGCTTCCAGGCGGACGAGCAGTACTTC. The CDR3 plus the reference TRBV5-1 and TRBJ2-7 genes for the other parts give the full variable domain: KAGVTQTPRYLIKTRGQQVTLSCSPISGHRSVSWYQQTPGQGLQFLFEYFSETQRNKGNFPGRFSGRQFSNSRSEMNVSTLELGDSALYLCASSFQADEQYFGPGTRLTVT.